What follows describes a single TCR beta chain. As yet, its antigen is unknown. This entry belongs to a study of cytomegalovirus exposure and HLA in healthy donors. For the study at large: Among 150 million to 200 million T cells, an earlier analysis found 95 million to 140 million unique TCR beta sequences. Whole-study findings and limits: Using the classifier, cytomegalovirus status was reportedly diagnosed with high specificity and sensitivity. When analyzed later, the rates of TCR association showed variation by HLA locus, with DRB1 the most and HLA-C the fewest.

Primers included in the PCR were 60 Vbeta and 13 Jbeta primers. As originally analysed: Roughly 76 million unique TCR beta chains, around 10 million of them shared, were counted by a later analysis. Produced via immunoSEQ multiplex PCR; TCRdb's table is partial and in-frame only. The V and J calls and clone size are taken from that table; D and trimming were inferred from the DNA. The table lists about 150,000 clones, approximately 75% of them singletons, with less than 3.5% in the top ten. Per the germline V gene, CDR1 is MNHEY and CDR2 is SMNVEV (reference sequence). The CDR3 runs 15 residues. V lost 6 bases and J lost 0; bases outside the gene matches: 6.

The source of this sequence is a man younger than 35 in good health and CMV-seronegative. The sequenced sample was PBMCs. V gene TRBV27 combines with J gene TRBJ1-1; the match to TRBD1 covers 8 bases. The CDR3 coding sequence is TGTGCCAGCAGAAGGACAGGGCTCATGAACACTGAAGCTTTCTTT. Translation gives CASRRTGLMNTEAFF.